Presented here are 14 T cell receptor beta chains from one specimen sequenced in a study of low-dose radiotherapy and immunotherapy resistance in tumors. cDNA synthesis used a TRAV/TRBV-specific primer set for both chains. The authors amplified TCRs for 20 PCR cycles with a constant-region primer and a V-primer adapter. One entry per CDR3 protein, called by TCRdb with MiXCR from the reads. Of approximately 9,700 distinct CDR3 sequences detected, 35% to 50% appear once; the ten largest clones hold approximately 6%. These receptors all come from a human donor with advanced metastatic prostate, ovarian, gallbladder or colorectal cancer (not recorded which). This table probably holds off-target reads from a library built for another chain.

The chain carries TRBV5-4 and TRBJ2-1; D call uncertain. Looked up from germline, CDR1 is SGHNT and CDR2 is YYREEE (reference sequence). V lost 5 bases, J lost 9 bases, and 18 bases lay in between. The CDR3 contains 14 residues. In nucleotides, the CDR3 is TGTGCCAGCAGTTTCGATCGGGCGGTGGGTGAGCAGTTCTTC. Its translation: CASSFDRAVGEQFF.

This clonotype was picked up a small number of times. This CDR3 reads CASSHRQLARDTQYF. In DNA, the CDR3 is TGTGCCAGCAGTCACCGACAGTTGGCTCGGGATACGCAGTATTTT. The J gene is TRBJ2-3, the V gene TRBV6-6, with D perhaps TRBD1 (5 bases). The CDR3 is 15 amino acids. The germline CDR1 and CDR2 sequences are MNHNY and SVGAGI (reference sequence). Trimming removed 5 bases at V and 6 bases at J, with 18 bases between.

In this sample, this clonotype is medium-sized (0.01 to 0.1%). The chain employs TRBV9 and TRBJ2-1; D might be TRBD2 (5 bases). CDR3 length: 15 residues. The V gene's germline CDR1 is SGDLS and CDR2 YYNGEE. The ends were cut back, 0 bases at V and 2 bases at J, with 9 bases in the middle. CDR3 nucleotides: TGTGCCAGCAGCGTAGGGACTGTGACCTACAATGAGCAGTTCTTC. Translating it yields CASSVGTVTYNEQFF. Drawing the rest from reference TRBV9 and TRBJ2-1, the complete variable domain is DSGVTQTPKHLITATGQRVTLRCSPRSGDLSVYWYQQSLDQGLQFLIQYYNGEERAKGNILERFSAQQFPDLHSELNLSSLELGDSALYFCASSVGTVTYNEQFFGPGTRLTVL.

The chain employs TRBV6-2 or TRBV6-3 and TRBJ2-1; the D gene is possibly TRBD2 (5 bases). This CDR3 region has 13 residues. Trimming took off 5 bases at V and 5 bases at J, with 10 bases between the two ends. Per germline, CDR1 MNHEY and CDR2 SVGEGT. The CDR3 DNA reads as TGTGCCAGCAGTGATCCCGGGAACAATGAGCAGTTCTTC. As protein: CASSDPGNNEQFF.

As DNA, the CDR3 is TGCGCCAGCAGCCCCCCAACAGGGGGCAGGGAGACCCAGTACTTC. Its protein product is CASSPPTGGRETQYF. The V call is TRBV5-1, the J call TRBJ2-5; the match to TRBD1 covers 9 bases. The length of the CDR3 is 15 residues. J gave up 5 bases and V 4 bases, and 9 bases lay outside the gene matches. From germline, CDR1 is SGHRS and CDR2 YFSETQ.

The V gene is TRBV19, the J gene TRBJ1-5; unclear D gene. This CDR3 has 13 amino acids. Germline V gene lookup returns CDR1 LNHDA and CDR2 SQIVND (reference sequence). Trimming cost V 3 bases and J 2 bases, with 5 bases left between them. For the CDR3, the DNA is TGTGCCAGTAGTATTGACGGCAATCAGCCCCAGCATTTT. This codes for CASSIDGNQPQHF. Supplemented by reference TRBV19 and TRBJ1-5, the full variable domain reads DGGITQSPKYLFRKEGQNVTLSCEQNLNHDAMYWYRQDPGQGLRLIYYSQIVNDFQKGDIAEGYSVSREKKESFPLTVTSAQKNPTAFYLCASSIDGNQPQHFGDGTRLSIL.

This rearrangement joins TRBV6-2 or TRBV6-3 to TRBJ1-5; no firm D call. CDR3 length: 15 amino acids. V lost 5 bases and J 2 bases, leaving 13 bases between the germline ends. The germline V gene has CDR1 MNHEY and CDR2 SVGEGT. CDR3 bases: TGTGCCAGCAGTCTTGCGGGGAGGCGCAATCAGCCCCAGCATTTT. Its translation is CASSLAGRRNQPQHF.

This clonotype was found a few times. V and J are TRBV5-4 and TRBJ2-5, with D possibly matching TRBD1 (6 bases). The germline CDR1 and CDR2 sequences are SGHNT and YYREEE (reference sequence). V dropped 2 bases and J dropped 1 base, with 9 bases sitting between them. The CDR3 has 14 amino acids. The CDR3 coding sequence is TGTGCCAGCAGCTTTATGGGGGCCCAAGAGACCCAGTACTTC. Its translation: CASSFMGAQETQYF.

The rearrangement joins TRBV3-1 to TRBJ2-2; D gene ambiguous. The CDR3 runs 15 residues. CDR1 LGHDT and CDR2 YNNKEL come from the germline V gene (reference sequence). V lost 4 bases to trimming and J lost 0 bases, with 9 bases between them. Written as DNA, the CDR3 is TGTGCCAGCAGCCTCCGAAGGGCGAACACCGGGGAGCTGTTTTTT. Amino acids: CASSLRRANTGELFF.

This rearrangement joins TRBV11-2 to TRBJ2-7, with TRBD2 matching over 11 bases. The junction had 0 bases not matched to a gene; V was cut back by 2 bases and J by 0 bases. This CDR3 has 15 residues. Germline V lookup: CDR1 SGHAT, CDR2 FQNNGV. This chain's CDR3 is CASSLLAGGSYEQYF. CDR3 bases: TGTGCCAGCAGCTTACTAGCGGGGGGCTCCTACGAGCAGTACTTC.

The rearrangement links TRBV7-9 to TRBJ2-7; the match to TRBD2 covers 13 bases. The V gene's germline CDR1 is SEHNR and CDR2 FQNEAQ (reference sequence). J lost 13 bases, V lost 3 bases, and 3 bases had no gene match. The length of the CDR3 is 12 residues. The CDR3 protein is CASSFGLAGEYF. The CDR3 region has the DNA TGTGCCAGCAGCTTCGGACTAGCGGGAGAATACTTC.

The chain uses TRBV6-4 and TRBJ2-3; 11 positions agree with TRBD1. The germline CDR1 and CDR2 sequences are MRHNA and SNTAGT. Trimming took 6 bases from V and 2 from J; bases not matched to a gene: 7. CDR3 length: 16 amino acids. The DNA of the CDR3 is TGTGCCAGCAGCTTCGGACAGGGGGCCACCACAGATACGCAGTATTTT. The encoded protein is CASSFGQGATTDTQYF.

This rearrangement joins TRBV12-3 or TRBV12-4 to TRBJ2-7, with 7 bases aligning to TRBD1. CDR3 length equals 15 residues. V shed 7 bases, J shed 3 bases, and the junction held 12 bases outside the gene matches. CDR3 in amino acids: CASTPQTGSGYEQYF. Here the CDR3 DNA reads TGTGCCAGCACCCCTCAGACAGGGAGTGGCTACGAGCAGTACTTC.

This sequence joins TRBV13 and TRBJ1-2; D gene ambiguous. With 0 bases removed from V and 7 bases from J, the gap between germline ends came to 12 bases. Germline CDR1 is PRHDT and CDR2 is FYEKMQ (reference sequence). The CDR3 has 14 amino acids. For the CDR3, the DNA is TGTGCCAGCAGCTTAGGCGGCAGGTCCGGTGGCTACACCTTC. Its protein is CASSLGGRSGGYTF.